This T cell receptor (beta chain) appears in the sequencing data of a study of blood T cell repertoires in COVID-19. Looking at the study overall: Samples taken during acute and convalescent COVID-19 were collected in the United States, Italy and Spain. PBMCs, B-cell-depleted T cells, or T cells provided the cDNA or gDNA that made up the material.

The CDR3 spans 15 residues. J was trimmed by 1 base and V by 4 bases; bases with no gene match: 3. Germline V gives CDR1 GTSNPN, CDR2 SVGIG (reference sequence). Participants reported their clinical history, and cohort assignment relied on those reports. Recovery among Cohort 3 donors was established by two negative PCRs, clearance, or symptom resolution. Produced via immunoSEQ multiplex PCR; TCRdb's table is partial and in-frame only. The repertoire has over 250,000 clones, 88% of them found once; the top ten carry less than 3%. V and J are TRBV30 and TRBJ2-3; TRBD2 matches at 12 bases. The sequencing input was PBMCs or T cells enriched from blood (not recorded which). The clonotype originates from a woman between 50 and 59 years old who had recovered from COVID-19. Here the CDR3 reads CAWTPSGRGTDTQYF. DNA of the CDR3: TGTGCCTGGACTCCTAGCGGGAGGGGCACAGATACGCAGTATTTT.